The clone carrying this TCR beta chain occurred a few times. The sample is drawn from a study of read filtering for tumor transcriptome and immune sequencing. Molecular barcoded adaptors covering alpha/delta and beta/gamma chains were used on approximately 400 ng RNA. TCRdb recomputed calls from the reads with MiXCR, one row per CDR3 protein. The table includes some 15,000 distinct CDR3 sequences, roughly 20% detected once. The germline V gene encodes CDR1 MNHNS and CDR2 SASEGT. CDR3 size: 16 residues. Trimming took 4 bases from V and 0 from J, leaving 10 bases between them. The specimen sequenced was a population of CD138-negative cells sorted from bone marrow. The receptor comes from a donor aged 40 or over with multiple myeloma. The chain is built from TRBV6-1 and TRBJ2-6, with D tentatively TRBD1 (6 bases). DNA for the CDR3: TGTGCCAGCAGTGCGAGAGGGGGCTCTGGGGCCAACGTCCTGACTTTC. This sequence encodes CASSARGGSGANVLTF.